A selection of T cell receptor beta chains follows, all from one sample in a study of CD8 T cells in ankylosing spondylitis. TCRdb processed the 5' RACE reads anew with MiXCR; each CDR3 protein has one entry. The sample carries about 240,000 distinct CDR3 sequences, roughly a tenth recorded once. Sequenced: blood, either unsorted or a sorted T cell fraction (not recorded which). These receptors were obtained from a male donor with ankylosing spondylitis or in good health (not recorded which). Both conserved end residues are part of each CDR3. The D gene is left open where the match is weak. Some rows mark clone size as missing; the rest say once, few, many or name a class of expanded clone.

many	TRBV25-1	.	TRBJ1-1	TGTGCCAGCAGTGAATATGGACGTCAGGGAGCTTTCTTT	CASSEYGRQGAFF
.	TRBV11-2	TRBD2	TRBJ2-3	TGTGCCAGCAGCTTCGAAACTAGCGGGGGGGTTTGGAAGGATACGCAGTATTTT	CASSFETSGGVWKDTQYF
few	TRBV11-2	TRBD2	TRBJ2-7	TGTGCCAGCAGCCTTTCTGGACTAGCGGACTCCTACGAGCAGTACTTC	CASSLSGLADSYEQYF
few	TRBV19	TRBD2	TRBJ2-3	TGTGCCAGTAAGACCTCCGGGACTAGCGGCACTGGGGGGCAGTATTTT	CASKTSGTSGTGGQYF
many	TRBV7-8	TRBD1	TRBJ2-7	TGTGCCAGCAGCTTATTCTGGGACAGAACCTACGAGCAGTACTTC	CASSLFWDRTYEQYF
many	TRBV4-2	.	TRBJ1-4	TGTGCCAGCAGCCAGGACGGGCATAATGAAAAACTGTTTTTT	CASSQDGHNEKLFF
many	TRBV21-1	.	TRBJ2-2	TGTGCCAGCAGCAAAGGGCGTCGACAAGTGAACACCGGGGAGCTGTTTTTT	CASSKGRRQVNTGELFF
many	TRBV25-1	TRBD1	TRBJ2-4	TGTGCCAGCAGTGTGACAGGGTGGGGAAACATTCAGTACTTC	CASSVTGWGNIQYF
many	TRBV29-1	TRBD1	TRBJ2-1	TGCAGCGCAGGGGGCAGGTCCTACAATGAGCAGTTCTTC	CSAGGRSYNEQFF
many	TRBV3-1	TRBD1	TRBJ1-1	TGTGCCAGCAGCCAGCAGACAGGGAGCAAGGGTAACACTGAAGCTTTCTTT	CASSQQTGSKGNTEAFF
few	TRBV11-1	TRBD2	TRBJ2-3	TGTGCCAGCAGCTCCCCGACAGGGCGGACTAGCGGCTCCTATAGCACAGATACGCAGTATTTT	CASSSPTGRTSGSYSTDTQYF
many	TRBV10-3	.	TRBJ2-3	TGTGCCATCAGTGACAGGGAGACGGATACGCAGTATTTT	CAISDRETDTQYF
many	TRBV29-1	TRBD2	TRBJ2-7	TGCAGCGCTGCGGGGGGCGACTCCTACGAGCAGTACTTC	CSAAGGDSYEQYF